This T cell receptor beta chain stems from a study of T cells after yellow fever vaccination (dated by TCRdb to the late 2010s). For the study in its entirety: The SMART-Seq v4 Ultra Low Input RNA kit was used to prepare libraries from fractions with low cell numbers. Bulk TCR alpha and beta repertoires were sequenced longitudinally to track T-cell clones before and after primary and booster YFV17D yellow fever vaccination. The cohort comprised two healthy male donors, one aged 18 to 29 and one aged 30 to 39 years. Blood was drawn at multiple timepoints before and after primary and secondary immunization, with bulk PBMC replicates and cell subsets isolated. Broad study findings and their caveats: Computational filtering was needed because FACS-sorted repertoires could contain abundant contaminating clonotypes from the bulk population. A small fraction of clonotypes showed up in both the CD4 and CD8 compartments, probably as a result of convergent recombination. Only two donors were included in the study, so the extent to which the findings can be generalized is limited. Most clones expanded after primary vaccination (approximately 95% of CD4 and over 80% of CD8) were re-detected after the booster, suggesting that broad memory maintenance occurred. The secondary T-cell response was weaker than the primary response but faster, peaking on day 5 instead of day 15.

What this sample's treatment or condition label stands for: live attenuated yellow fever vaccine strain. At every blood-draw timepoint, two biological replicates of bulk PBMCs were collected. A standard Ficoll-Paque protocol was used to isolate PBMCs from peripheral blood. TriZol was used to extract RNA from bulk PBMCs, from CD4 and CD8 fractions, and from dextramer-positive and dextramer-negative fractions. These reads were obtained on an Illumina NovaSeq 6000. TCR cDNA was synthesized by 5'RACE template switching, which introduced a universal primer site and unique molecular identifiers. Priming of cDNA synthesis was performed from both the TCR alpha and TCR beta constant segments. Library amplification involved two PCR steps, and the second step added sample barcodes and sequencing adapters. Sequencing of the libraries was done on either Illumina HiSeq 2500 (2x100 bp) or NovaSeq (2x150 bp). Regarding the original processing steps: MIGEC was used to demultiplex reads and collapse the reads into UMI consensus sequences, and MiXCR was used for V(D)J alignment. Vaccine-responding clonotypes were defined with edgeR using replicate PBMC samples, requiring FDR below 0.01 and a log2 fold change above 5 up to day 15. Bulk clonotypes were assigned CD4 or CD8 identity according to which sequenced CD4 or CD8 repertoire held them at higher abundance. TCRdb trimmed the raw reads at Q25, called clones with MiXCR and kept productive beta chains. Every entry covers one CDR3 protein and lists the most common genes and DNA from its rows. The V and J calls reflect TCRdb's pipeline rather than the authors' work. This sample comprises hundreds of thousands of distinct CDR3 sequences, about 3.5% of them detected only once. The ten largest make up less than 25% of the sample.

The germline V end is reduced by 3 bases and the J end by 2 bases; junction bases left unmatched: 15. Measured from the cysteine to the phenylalanine, the CDR3 is 18 residues long. CDR3 DNA only is kept here, 54 bases in frame from base 1. Per the germline V gene, SQVTM is the CDR1 and ANQGSEA is the CDR2. This clonotype was found a few times. Its antigen target is currently unknown. Qualities for individual bases were not recorded, and no much larger clone is one base off. This sequence was found in a man aged 18 to 30 who received the YFV17D yellow fever vaccine. The rearranged chain carries TRBV29-1 and TRBJ2-1; TRBD2 matches 8 bases in the middle. The source material was PBMCs, sampled on the day of the yellow fever booster vaccination. CDR3 region: CSVDSTSAGWGAYNEQFF. The nucleotide sequence reads TGCAGCGTTGATTCGACTAGCGCCGGGTGGGGAGCCTACAATGAGCAGTTCTTC.